A selection of T cell receptor beta chains follows, all from one sample in a study of blood T cells in healthy people across ages. A single record per CDR3 protein comes from TCRdb applying MiXCR to the 5' RACE reads. This sample has roughly 800,000 distinct CDR3 sequences; 55% to 70% occur once, and the top ten carry roughly 22%. Sequencing was carried out using blood. Receptor source: a man aged 30 to 45 in good health. The CDR3 runs from the conserved cysteine through the conserved F or W. Fields, in order: D gene, clone size, V gene, J gene, CDR3 protein, CDR3 DNA. D genes are given only for firm matches. Size is stated for part of the rows, as once, few or many counts, or as a class when the clone is expanded.

D gene: TRBD2
clone size: .
V gene: TRBV25-1
J gene: TRBJ2-3
CDR3 protein: CASSAPGGSDTQYF
CDR3 DNA: TGTGCCAGCAGTGCCCCGGGGGGGTCAGATACGCAGTATTTT

D gene: .
clone size: few
V gene: TRBV27
J gene: TRBJ2-1
CDR3 protein: CASSTKAAREILYNEQFF
CDR3 DNA: TGTGCCAGCAGTACAAAAGCGGCCCGGGAGATACTCTACAATGAGCAGTTCTTC

D gene: TRBD1
clone size: .
V gene: TRBV20-1
J gene: TRBJ2-7
CDR3 protein: CSATQPIRTGTYEQYF
CDR3 DNA: TGCAGTGCTACTCAACCTATCAGGACAGGGACCTACGAGCAGTACTTC

D gene: .
clone size: few
V gene: TRBV14
J gene: TRBJ2-5
CDR3 protein: CASSVALRGETQYF
CDR3 DNA: TGTGCCAGCAGCGTAGCCCTGAGGGGTGAGACCCAGTACTTC

D gene: .
clone size: .
V gene: TRBV5-1
J gene: TRBJ1-1
CDR3 protein: CASSLISALNTEAFF
CDR3 DNA: TGCGCCAGCAGCTTGATTTCGGCTCTGAACACTGAAGCTTTCTTT

D gene: TRBD2
clone size: .
V gene: TRBV7-2
J gene: TRBJ2-5
CDR3 protein: CASSLALDTSGFNEQYF
CDR3 DNA: TGTGCCAGCAGCTTAGCGTTAGACACTAGCGGCTTCAATGAGCAGTACTTC

D gene: TRBD2
clone size: few
V gene: TRBV29-1
J gene: TRBJ2-7
CDR3 protein: CSVEREATYEQYF
CDR3 DNA: TGCAGCGTGGAGCGGGAGGCCACCTACGAGCAGTACTTC

D gene: .
clone size: .
V gene: TRBV3-1
J gene: TRBJ1-2
CDR3 protein: CASSRGTAGDTF
CDR3 DNA: TGTGCCAGCAGCCGAGGGACGGCCGGCGACACCTTC

D gene: .
clone size: .
V gene: TRBV27
J gene: TRBJ1-1
CDR3 protein: CASSFLSATEAFF
CDR3 DNA: TGTGCCAGCAGTTTTCTTTCGGCCACTGAAGCTTTCTTT

D gene: .
clone size: .
V gene: TRBV7-9
J gene: TRBJ2-7
CDR3 protein: CASSFGLGTYEQYF
CDR3 DNA: TGTGCCAGCAGCTTCGGGTTGGGGACCTACGAGCAGTACTTC

D gene: TRBD2
clone size: .
V gene: TRBV6-1
J gene: TRBJ2-3
CDR3 protein: CASSLRTSGGFDTQYF
CDR3 DNA: TGTGCCAGCAGTCTACGGACTAGCGGGGGTTTCGATACGCAGTATTTT

D gene: .
clone size: .
V gene: TRBV20-1
J gene: TRBJ2-1
CDR3 protein: CSAAGTPNDNEQFF
CDR3 DNA: TGCAGTGCAGCCGGGACTCCGAATGACAATGAGCAGTTCTTC

D gene: TRBD1
clone size: .
V gene: TRBV7-9
J gene: TRBJ1-1
CDR3 protein: CASSPNRGSTEAFF
CDR3 DNA: TGTGCCAGCAGCCCCAACAGGGGATCCACTGAAGCTTTCTTT

D gene: TRBD2
clone size: .
V gene: TRBV5-1
J gene: TRBJ2-1
CDR3 protein: CASSYRGGLNEQFF
CDR3 DNA: TGCGCCAGCAGCTACCGGGGGGGCCTGAATGAGCAGTTCTTC

D gene: TRBD2
clone size: .
V gene: TRBV28
J gene: TRBJ2-7
CDR3 protein: CASRRLARIGEQYF
CDR3 DNA: TGTGCCAGCAGACGACTAGCGCGGATCGGGGAGCAGTACTTC

D gene: TRBD2
clone size: few
V gene: TRBV29-1
J gene: TRBJ2-1
CDR3 protein: CSVEGEPGLAGGNEQFF
CDR3 DNA: TGCAGCGTTGAAGGGGAGCCCGGACTAGCGGGGGGGAATGAGCAGTTCTTC

D gene: .
clone size: .
V gene: TRBV20-1
J gene: TRBJ1-1
CDR3 protein: CSARDRAANTEAFF
CDR3 DNA: TGCAGTGCTAGAGATCGGGCGGCTAACACTGAAGCTTTCTTT

D gene: TRBD2
clone size: few
V gene: TRBV29-1
J gene: TRBJ2-1
CDR3 protein: CSVVTSGNNEQFF
CDR3 DNA: TGCAGCGTTGTGACTAGCGGTAACAATGAGCAGTTCTTC

D gene: .
clone size: .
V gene: TRBV20-1
J gene: TRBJ2-5
CDR3 protein: CSAREESGGYNGQYF
CDR3 DNA: TGCAGTGCTAGAGAAGAATCCGGGGGCTACAATGGGCAGTACTTC

D gene: .
clone size: .
V gene: TRBV4-3
J gene: TRBJ2-2
CDR3 protein: CASSLRSTGELFF
CDR3 DNA: TGCGCCAGCAGCCTGCGTTCCACCGGGGAGCTGTTTTTT

D gene: TRBD1
clone size: few
V gene: TRBV5-5
J gene: TRBJ1-2
CDR3 protein: CASSQPDRGNYGYTF
CDR3 DNA: TGTGCCAGCAGCCAGCCGGACAGGGGGAACTATGGCTACACCTTC

D gene: TRBD2
clone size: .
V gene: TRBV12-3/TRBV12-4
J gene: TRBJ2-5
CDR3 protein: CASGGLASETQYF
CDR3 DNA: TGTGCCAGCGGCGGACTAGCGAGTGAGACCCAGTACTTC

D gene: .
clone size: few
V gene: TRBV4-3
J gene: TRBJ2-1
CDR3 protein: CASSQDRGTVWYEQFF
CDR3 DNA: TGCGCCAGCAGCCAAGATCGGGGGACGGTGTGGTATGAGCAGTTCTTC

D gene: .
clone size: .
V gene: TRBV29-1
J gene: TRBJ2-1
CDR3 protein: CSVTGLPGTHNEQFF
CDR3 DNA: TGCAGCGTGACGGGACTCCCAGGAACACACAATGAGCAGTTCTTC

D gene: .
clone size: few
V gene: TRBV7-9
J gene: TRBJ1-1
CDR3 protein: CASSYIQNTEAFF
CDR3 DNA: TGTGCCAGCAGCTACATTCAGAACACTGAAGCTTTCTTT

D gene: .
clone size: .
V gene: TRBV7-2
J gene: TRBJ1-2
CDR3 protein: CASSHYVNYGYTF
CDR3 DNA: TGTGCCAGCAGTCATTATGTTAACTATGGCTACACCTTC